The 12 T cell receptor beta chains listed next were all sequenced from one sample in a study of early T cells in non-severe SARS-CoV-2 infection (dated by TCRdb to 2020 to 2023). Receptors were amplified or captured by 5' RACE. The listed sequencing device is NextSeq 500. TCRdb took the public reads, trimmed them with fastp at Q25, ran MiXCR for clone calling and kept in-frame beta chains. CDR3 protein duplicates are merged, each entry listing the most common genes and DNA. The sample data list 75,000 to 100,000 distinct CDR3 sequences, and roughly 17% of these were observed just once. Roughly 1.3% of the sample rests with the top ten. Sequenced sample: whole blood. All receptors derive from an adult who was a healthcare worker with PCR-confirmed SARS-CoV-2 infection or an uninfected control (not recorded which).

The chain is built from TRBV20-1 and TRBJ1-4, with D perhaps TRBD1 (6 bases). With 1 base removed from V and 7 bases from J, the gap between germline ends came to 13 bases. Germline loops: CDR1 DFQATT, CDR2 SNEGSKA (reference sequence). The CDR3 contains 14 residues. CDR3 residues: CSARATGLSEKLFF. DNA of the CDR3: TGCAGTGCTAGAGCCACAGGGTTAAGTGAAAAACTGTTTTTT.

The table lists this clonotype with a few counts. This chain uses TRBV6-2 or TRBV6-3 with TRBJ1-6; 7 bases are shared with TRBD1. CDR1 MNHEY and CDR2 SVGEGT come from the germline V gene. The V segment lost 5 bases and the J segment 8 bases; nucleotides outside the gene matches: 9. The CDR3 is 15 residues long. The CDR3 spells CASSKIDRADSPLHF. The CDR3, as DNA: TGTGCCAGCAGTAAGATCGACAGGGCTGATTCACCCCTCCACTTT.

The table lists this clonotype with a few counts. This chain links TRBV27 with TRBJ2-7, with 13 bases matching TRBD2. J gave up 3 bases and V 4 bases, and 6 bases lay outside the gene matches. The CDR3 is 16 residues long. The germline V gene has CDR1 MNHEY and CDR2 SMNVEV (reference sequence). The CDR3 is CASSSRTSGRDYEQYF. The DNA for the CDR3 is TGTGCCAGCAGTTCCCGGACTAGCGGGAGAGACTACGAGCAGTACTTC.

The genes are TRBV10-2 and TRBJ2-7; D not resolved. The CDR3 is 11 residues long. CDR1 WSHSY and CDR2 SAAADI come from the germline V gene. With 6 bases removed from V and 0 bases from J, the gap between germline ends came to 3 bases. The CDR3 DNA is TGCGCCAGCAGCGCCTCCTACGAGCAGTACTTC. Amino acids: CASSASYEQYF.

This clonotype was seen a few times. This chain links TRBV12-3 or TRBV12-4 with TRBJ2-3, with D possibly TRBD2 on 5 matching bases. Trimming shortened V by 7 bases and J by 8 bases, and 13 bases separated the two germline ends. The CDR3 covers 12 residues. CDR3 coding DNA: TGTGCCAGCACTCTTAAAGAGGGTACGCAGTATTTT. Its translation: CASTLKEGTQYF.

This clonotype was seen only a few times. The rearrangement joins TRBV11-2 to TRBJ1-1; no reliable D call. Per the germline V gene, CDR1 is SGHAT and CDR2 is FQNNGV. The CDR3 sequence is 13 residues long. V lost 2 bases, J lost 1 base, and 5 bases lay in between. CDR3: CASSLYTNTEAFF. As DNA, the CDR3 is TGTGCCAGCAGCTTATACACGAACACTGAAGCTTTCTTT.

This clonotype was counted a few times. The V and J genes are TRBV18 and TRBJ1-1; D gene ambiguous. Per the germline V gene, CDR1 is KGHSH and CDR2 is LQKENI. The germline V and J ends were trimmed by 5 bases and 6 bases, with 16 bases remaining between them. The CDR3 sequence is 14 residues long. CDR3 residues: CASSGSPRRSEAFF. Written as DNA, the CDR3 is TGTGCCAGCTCAGGGTCGCCTCGCAGGTCTGAAGCTTTCTTT.

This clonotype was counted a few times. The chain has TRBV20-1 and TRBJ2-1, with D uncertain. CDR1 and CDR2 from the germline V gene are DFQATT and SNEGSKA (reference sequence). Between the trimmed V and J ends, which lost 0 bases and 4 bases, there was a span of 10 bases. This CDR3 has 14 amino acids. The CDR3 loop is CSARDSRDYNEQFF. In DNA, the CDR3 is TGCAGTGCTAGAGATAGCCGCGATTACAATGAGCAGTTCTTC.

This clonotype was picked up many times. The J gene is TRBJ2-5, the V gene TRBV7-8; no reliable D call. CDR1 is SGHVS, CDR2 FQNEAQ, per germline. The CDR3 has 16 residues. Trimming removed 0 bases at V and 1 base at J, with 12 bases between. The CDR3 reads CASSLANMGIQETQYF. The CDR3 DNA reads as TGTGCCAGCAGCTTAGCGAACATGGGGATCCAAGAGACCCAGTACTTC.

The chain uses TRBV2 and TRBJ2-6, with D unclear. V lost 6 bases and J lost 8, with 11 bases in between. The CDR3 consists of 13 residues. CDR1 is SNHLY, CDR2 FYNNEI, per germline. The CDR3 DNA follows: TGTGCCAGCAGAGTTAACCAACCCAACGTCCTGACTTTC. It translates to CASRVNQPNVLTF.

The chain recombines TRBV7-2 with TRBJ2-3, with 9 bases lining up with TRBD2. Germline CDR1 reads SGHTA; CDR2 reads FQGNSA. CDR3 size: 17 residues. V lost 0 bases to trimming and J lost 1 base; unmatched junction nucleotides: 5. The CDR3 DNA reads TGTGCCAGCAGCTTAGCTAGGCGGGGGGGCGGCACAGATACGCAGTATTTT. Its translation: CASSLARRGGGTDTQYF.

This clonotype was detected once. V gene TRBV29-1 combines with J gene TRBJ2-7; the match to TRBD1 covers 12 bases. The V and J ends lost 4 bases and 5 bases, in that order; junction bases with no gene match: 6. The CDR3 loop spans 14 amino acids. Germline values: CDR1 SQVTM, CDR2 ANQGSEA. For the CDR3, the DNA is TGCAGCGTTGGTGGGACAGGGGGCAGCGACGAGCAGTACTTC. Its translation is CSVGGTGGSDEQYF.